Listed here are 15 T cell receptor beta chains from one sample, sequenced in a study of blood T cells in healthy people across ages. For the second PCR, which ran for 7 to 11 cycles, a sample-barcoded 5' primer and a J-beta primer mix were used. One entry per CDR3 protein, called by TCRdb with MiXCR from the 5' RACE reads. The data contain over a million distinct CDR3 sequences, roughly two fifths of them singletons. The sample comprised blood. These receptors all stem from a woman under 30 in good health.

J is TRBJ2-3 and V is TRBV6-1, with D possibly being TRBD2 (6 bases). V was cut by 7 bases and J by 4 bases, with 18 bases left in between. The germline gives CDR1 MNHNS, CDR2 SASEGT. The CDR3 extends over 15 amino acids. Here the CDR3 reads CASNRLTGVSDTQYF. The CDR3 DNA is TGTGCCAGCAATCGTCTAACGGGGGTGTCAGATACGCAGTATTTT.

The J gene is TRBJ1-4, the V gene TRBV2, with a tentative D call TRBD1 (5 bases). The CDR3 is made up of 16 amino acids. Trimming left V 6 bases short and J 8 bases short, with 22 bases between. Germline V gene sequence: CDR1 SNHLY, CDR2 FYNNEI. CDR3 protein: CASREWSGTVAEKLFF. CDR3 sequence (DNA): TGTGCCAGCAGGGAGTGGTCCGGGACGGTAGCCGAAAAACTGTTTTTT.

This clonotype was counted between two and nine times. The rearrangement uses TRBV7-2 and TRBJ2-7; TRBD1 matches 10 bases. Trimming took 4 bases from V and 4 from J; bases not matched to a gene: 4. Germline lookup yields CDR1 SGHTA and CDR2 FQGNSA. The CDR3 runs to 14 residues. The CDR3 protein is CASSWGQGLYEQYF. CDR3 in DNA: TGTGCCAGCAGCTGGGGACAGGGGTTATACGAGCAGTACTTC.

The chain links TRBV20-1 to TRBJ2-5, with D unclear. The CDR3 has 12 amino acids. The V gene lost 6 bases and the J gene lost 2 bases, with 10 bases spanning the gap. CDR1 is DFQATT and CDR2 is SNEGSKA in the germline V gene (reference sequence). The chain's CDR3 is CSATRLQETQYF. The DNA of the CDR3 is TGCAGTGCGACGCGCCTACAAGAGACCCAGTACTTC.

The chain uses TRBV6-5 and TRBJ2-4; possible D gene TRBD1, 6 bases. With 8 bases removed from V and 0 bases from J, the gap between germline ends came to 14 bases. This CDR3 region has 15 residues. Germline assignment: CDR1 MNHEY and CDR2 SVGAGI. The CDR3 spells CASSVDRLAKNIQYF. The CDR3 nucleotides are TGTGCCAGCTCTGTGGACAGACTAGCCAAAAACATTCAGTACTTC.

This clonotype showed up just a few times. The chain employs TRBV15 and TRBJ1-6, with 8 positions matching TRBD1. This CDR3 spans 14 amino acids. V shed 4 bases and J 8 bases; nucleotides not matched to a gene: 4. Germline CDR1 and CDR2: LNHNV and YYDKDF (reference sequence). CDR3 region: CATSTGQGHSPLHF. In nucleotides, the CDR3 is TGTGCCACCAGCACAGGACAGGGACATTCACCCCTCCACTTT. Using reference TRBV15 and TRBJ1-6 for the parts outside the CDR3, the full variable domain is DAMVIQNPRYQVTQFGKPVTLSCSQTLNHNVMYWYQQKSSQAPKLLFHYYDKDFNNEADTPDNFQSRRPNTSFCFLDIRSPGLGDTAMYLCATSTGQGHSPLHFGNGTRLTVT.

V usage is TRBV6-2 or TRBV6-3 and J usage is TRBJ2-7; D uncertain. There are 11 residues in the CDR3. Germline CDR1 reads MNHEY; CDR2 reads SVGEGT. The V gene lost 7 bases and the J gene lost 7 bases, with 11 bases spanning the gap. In DNA, the CDR3 is TGTGCCAGCACGCTGTCGACTGAGCAGTACTTC. It translates to CASTLSTEQYF.

The rearrangement links TRBV10-3 to TRBJ2-3; 8 bases map to TRBD2. Losses at the gene ends were 2 bases for V and 2 bases for J; bases not matched to a gene: 3. Germline CDR1 reads ENHRY; CDR2 reads SYGVKD. CDR3 length equals 15 residues. CDR3 region: CAISENGLATDTQYF. The CDR3, as DNA: TGTGCCATCAGTGAGAACGGACTAGCCACAGATACGCAGTATTTT.

J is TRBJ1-5 and V is TRBV3-1, with 10 bases identical to TRBD1. Looked up from germline, CDR1 is LGHDT and CDR2 is YNNKEL (reference sequence). J gave up 2 bases and V 6 bases, and 7 bases lay outside the gene matches. This CDR3 has 16 amino acids. The CDR3 sequence: CASSPTGTGGNQPQHF. CDR3 bases: TGTGCCAGCAGTCCTACAGGGACAGGGGGCAATCAGCCCCAGCATTTT.

This chain joins TRBV7-3 and TRBJ2-3; 8 nucleotides agree with TRBD2. Germline assignment: CDR1 SGHTA and CDR2 FQGTGA. V lost 1 base to trimming and J lost 11 bases; unmatched junction nucleotides: 17. The CDR3 consists of 17 residues. The CDR3 DNA sequence: TGTGCCAGCAGCTTAAATAGTCCGGGAGCGGGAGCAGACATGCAGTATTTT. It translates to CASSLNSPGAGADMQYF.

Details on this clonotype: The junction departs from germline at one end; a sequencing error may be responsible. The chain links TRBV25-1 to TRBJ2-1, with D possibly being TRBD1 (6 bases). Germline V gives CDR1 MGHDK, CDR2 SYGVNS. This CDR3 has 14 amino acids. CDR3 loop: CASSGTVLGNERFF. The CDR3 nucleotides are TGTGCCAGCAGTGGGACAGTCCTCGGCAATGAGCGGTTCTTC. Full variable domain (rest looked up from reference TRBV25-1 and TRBJ2-1): EADIYQTPRYLVIGTGKKITLECSQTMGHDKMYWYQQDPGMELHLIHYSYGVNSTEKGDLSSESTVSRIRTEHFPLTLESARPSHTSQYLCASSGTVLGNERFFGPGTRLTVL.

The J gene is TRBJ2-1, the V gene TRBV25-1; D is possibly TRBD2 (5 bases). This CDR3 has 14 residues. Trimming took 3 bases from V and 9 from J, leaving 15 bases between them. Germline assignment: CDR1 MGHDK and CDR2 SYGVNS. CDR3: CASSDGVAWSEQFF. CDR3 nucleotides: TGTGCCAGCAGTGACGGGGTAGCCTGGAGTGAGCAGTTCTTC.

This clonotype was seen many times. The chain combines TRBV7-2 with TRBJ2-3; 8 bases line up with TRBD2. After removal of 5 bases from V and 2 bases from J, the junction contained 6 bases not matched to a gene. This CDR3 contains 15 residues. Germline V gene sequence: CDR1 SGHTA, CDR2 FQGNSA. The CDR3 reads CASSRSGDSTDTQYF. CDR3 nucleotides: TGTGCCAGCAGCCGTAGCGGGGATTCCACAGATACGCAGTATTTT. The whole variable domain, remainder taken from reference TRBV7-2 and TRBJ2-3, is GAGVSQSPSNKVTEKGKDVELRCDPISGHTALYWYRQSLGQGLEFLIYFQGNSAPDKSGLPSDRFSAERTGGSVSTLTIQRTQQEDSAVYLCASSRSGDSTDTQYFGPGTRLTVL.

This clonotype was detected once. Written as DNA, the CDR3 is TGCAGTGCTAGAGAAGCAGCCAGGGGAGATACGCAGTATTTT. Translated: CSAREAARGDTQYF. The chain joins TRBV20-1 to TRBJ2-3; TRBD1 is a possible D gene (6 bases). CDR1 DFQATT and CDR2 SNEGSKA come from the germline V gene (reference sequence). CDR3 length: 14 amino acids. Trimming cost V 0 bases and J 5 bases, with 12 bases left between them.

The rearrangement links TRBV4-1 to TRBJ2-7, with 8 bases aligning to TRBD1. The V gene's germline CDR1 is MGHRA and CDR2 YSYEKL. This CDR3 region has 15 residues. The trim removed 1 base at V and 6 bases at J, leaving 8 bases unmatched. CDR3 sequence (DNA): TGCGCCAGCAGCCAAGGGACAGGGTTCCCCCGCGAGCAGTACTTC. Translated, it gives CASSQGTGFPREQYF.